This T cell receptor (beta chain) comes out of a study of metastatic and nonmetastatic thyroid tumors. The study, taken as a whole, reports: In both blood and tumor samples, TCR beta diversity was reported significantly higher for malignant than benign nodules.

TCRdb used MiXCR to call clones anew from the PCR reads. The table has roughly 40,000 clones, 9.5% to 13% seen once; the top ten hold approximately 9.1%. This clone was picked up many times. The antigen is not known. Every patient was untreated before thyroid surgery. V shed 6 bases and J shed 4 bases, with 17 bases lying between them. The CDR3 length is 15 residues. CDR1 is SGDLS, CDR2 YYNGEE, per germline. V and J are TRBV9 and TRBJ2-1, with a weak D call TRBD2 (5 bases). The receptor comes from a male donor with papillary thyroid cancer or a benign thyroid nodule (not recorded which). Some clones in this sample may be carry-over from other donors' samples. Sequencing used blood. CDR3 sequence: CASNLGRGGYNEQFF. As DNA, the CDR3 is TGTGCCAGCAACCTCGGCCGGGGTGGGTACAATGAGCAGTTCTTC. The full variable domain, completed using reference TRBV9 and TRBJ2-1, is DSGVTQTPKHLITATGQRVTLRCSPRSGDLSVYWYQQSLDQGLQFLIQYYNGEERAKGNILERFSAQQFPDLHSELNLSSLELGDSALYFCASNLGRGGYNEQFFGPGTRLTVL.